A single sample is the source of the 10 T cell receptor beta chains below, sequenced in a study of molecular identifiers for immune sequencing clone quantification. MiXCR, applied by TCRdb to the PCR reads, yields one record per CDR3 protein. This table has roughly 12,000 distinct CDR3 sequences, about 16% appearing once. The sample comprised naive CD8+ T cells from blood, with Jurkat cell RNA spiked in. Subset here: FACS-sorted CD8+CD4-CCR7+CD45RA+ naive T cells. The receptors stem from a human donor in good health. Some libraries in this study had Jurkat cell RNA spiked in.

This clonotype is labeled medium-sized. V gene TRBV5-1 combines with J gene TRBJ2-4; D may be TRBD1 or TRBD2 (5 bases each). Trimming cost V 0 bases and J 2 bases, with 12 bases left between them. CDR1 is SGHRS and CDR2 is YFSETQ in the germline V gene. The CDR3 totals 16 residues. For the CDR3, the DNA is TGCGCCAGCAGCTTGGGGGACCGGCAAACCAAAAACATTCAGTACTTC. It is translated as CASSLGDRQTKNIQYF.

This clonotype was found many times. This chain joins TRBV7-8 and TRBJ2-2, with unresolved D. The V and J ends lost 5 bases and 0 bases respectively, with 16 bases between them. Germline V CDR1 and CDR2: SGHVS, FQNEAQ. The CDR3 sequence is 17 residues long. CDR3 DNA sequence: TGTGCCAGCAGCCCCAACACAGAACCTCCGAACACCGGGGAGCTGTTTTTT. This translates into CASSPNTEPPNTGELFF.

By sample fraction, this clonotype is medium-sized. The V gene is TRBV7-9, the J gene TRBJ2-7, with 8 nucleotides matching TRBD1. This CDR3 region has 18 residues. CDR1 is SEHNR, CDR2 FQNEAQ, per germline (reference sequence). After removal of 3 bases from V and 2 bases from J, the junction contained 15 bases not matched to a gene. CDR3 DNA: TGTGCCAGCAGCTTGACAGGGGCCTCCTCCACTGAAACCTACGAGCAGTACTTC. Translating gives CASSLTGASSTETYEQYF.

This clonotype was found many times. The chain employs TRBV3-1 and TRBJ1-6; D is undetermined. From germline, CDR1 is LGHDT and CDR2 YNNKEL (reference sequence). Trimming pared 6 bases from V and 0 bases from J, leaving 12 bases between. The CDR3 spans 16 residues. CDR3 protein: CASRLDGSSYNSPLHF. CDR3 bases: TGTGCCAGCAGACTGGACGGGAGCTCCTATAATTCACCCCTCCACTTT.

By sample fraction, this clonotype is medium-sized. The chain employs TRBV7-8 and TRBJ1-1, with 9 bases aligning to TRBD1. The CDR3 runs to 16 residues. Germline V lookup: CDR1 SGHVS, CDR2 FQNEAQ. The V gene end was trimmed by 2 bases and the J gene end by 5 bases; junction bases not matched to a gene: 9. The CDR3 is CASSLSTLDRGTEAFF. The CDR3 nucleotides read TGTGCCAGCAGCTTAAGCACTCTGGACAGGGGAACTGAAGCTTTCTTT.

Many counts were recorded for this clonotype. V and J are TRBV15 and TRBJ2-7; no firm D call. This CDR3 region has 15 residues. Per germline, CDR1 LNHNV and CDR2 YYDKDF (reference sequence). Trimming removed 4 bases from V and 6 bases from J, with 19 bases in between. The CDR3: CATSKELEIESEQYF. The CDR3 bases are TGTGCCACCAGCAAGGAACTCGAAATCGAATCCGAGCAGTACTTC.

By share, this clonotype ranks as medium-sized. In nucleotides, the CDR3 is TGCGCCAGCAGCAAAGGGACAGCGGCCACAGATACGCAGTATTTT. Encoded protein: CASSKGTAATDTQYF. The chain recombines TRBV5-1 with TRBJ2-3; 7 bases match TRBD1. Germline values: CDR1 SGHRS, CDR2 YFSETQ. Trimming took 4 bases from V and 2 from J; bases not matched to a gene: 7. The CDR3 is made up of 15 amino acids.

This clonotype has at least ten counts. The chain recombines TRBV20-1 with TRBJ1-1, with TRBD1 matching 7 bases. This CDR3 region has 16 residues. Germline V lookup: CDR1 DFQATT, CDR2 SNEGSKA (reference sequence). V dropped 8 bases and J dropped 0; count of bases not matched to a gene: 15. CDR3 DNA: TGCAGTCCTGAGAGGGGGCGGAACTCCATGAACACTGAAGCTTTCTTT. Its protein is CSPERGRNSMNTEAFF.

The J gene is TRBJ2-7, the V gene TRBV29-1, with a possible D match to TRBD2 (6 bases). Trimming shortened V by 4 bases and J by 1 base, and 14 bases separated the two germline ends. The CDR3 has 14 residues. The germline gives CDR1 SQVTM, CDR2 ANQGSEA. CDR3 DNA sequence: TGCAGCGTTGGGGGGGTCCTCGGGTCCTACGAGCAGTACTTC. It is translated as CSVGGVLGSYEQYF.

Sample share makes this clonotype medium-sized. This chain joins TRBV29-1 and TRBJ1-1, with no clear D. The germline V gene has CDR1 SQVTM and CDR2 ANQGSEA. Trimming cost V 3 bases and J 0 bases, with 17 bases left between them. This CDR3 is built from 16 residues. The CDR3 protein is CSVDPRPGQLNTEAFF. In DNA form, the CDR3 reads TGCAGCGTTGACCCGAGACCCGGCCAGCTGAACACTGAAGCTTTCTTT.